The 8 T cell receptor beta chains reported below all come from one sample, sequenced in a study of T-cell reconstitution after alpha-beta-depleted transplantation in children. TCRbeta library construction was performed incorporating unique molecular identifiers. In TCRdb, the PCR reads were re-called with MiXCR into one record per CDR3 protein. The sample holds hundreds of thousands of distinct CDR3 sequences, around 17% seen once. Sequencing used PBMCs from the stem cell graft donor, obtained from the stem cell graft. These TCRs come from a human donor who donated a stem cell graft to a child with acute myeloid leukemia.

This clonotype came up a few times. V and J are TRBV20-1 and TRBJ2-3; 10 bases line up with TRBD2. The CDR3 is made up of 17 amino acids. Germline values: CDR1 DFQATT, CDR2 SNEGSKA (reference sequence). V lost 4 bases and J lost 1; bases outside the gene matches: 11. CDR3 nucleotide sequence: TGCAGTGCTACCCCTAGCGGGGGTACTCTCGGCACAGATACGCAGTATTTT. Residues: CSATPSGGTLGTDTQYF.

The CDR3 loop reads CASSAILGGNSPLHF. Written as DNA, the CDR3 is TGTGCCAGCAGCGCAATTTTGGGGGGGAATTCACCCCTCCACTTT. The V and J genes are TRBV7-9 and TRBJ1-6, with a possible D match to TRBD1 (5 bases). V was clipped by 5 bases and J by 7 bases, with 15 bases between them. CDR3 size: 15 residues. CDR1 is SEHNR, CDR2 FQNEAQ, per germline (reference sequence).

This clonotype was seen repeatedly, ten times or more. The rearrangement joins TRBV10-3 to TRBJ2-3; TRBD2 matches at 8 bases. This CDR3 contains 15 residues. The germline gives CDR1 ENHRY, CDR2 SYGVKD. V shed 5 bases, J shed 3 bases, and the junction held 7 bases outside the gene matches. For the CDR3, the DNA is TGTGCCATCAGTTCGACGGGACTAGTAACAGATACGCAGTATTTT. Protein product: CAISSTGLVTDTQYF.

This clonotype was counted many times. This sequence joins TRBV29-1 and TRBJ2-3; a possible D gene is TRBD2 (6 bases). Germline V gene data show CDR1 as SQVTM and CDR2 as ANQGSEA. V was clipped by 7 bases and J by 1 base, with 15 bases between them. CDR3 length equals 14 residues. DNA of the CDR3: TGCAGCGGGAGGGGACGTCGGGGCACAGATACGCAGTATTTT. Amino acid sequence: CSGRGRRGTDTQYF.

J is TRBJ2-7 and V is TRBV29-1; D not certain. Trimming pared 6 bases from V and 0 bases from J, leaving 12 bases between. The CDR3 extends over 13 amino acids. The V gene's germline CDR1 is SQVTM and CDR2 ANQGSEA. CDR3 DNA: TGCAGCGTAAGGCCTCTCCTCTCCTACGAGCAGTACTTC. The encoded protein is CSVRPLLSYEQYF.

In this sample, this clonotype turned up many times. The chain links TRBV29-1 to TRBJ1-1; D gene ambiguous. The CDR3 contains 13 residues. Trimming stripped 3 bases from V and 1 base from J, with 9 bases between. Germline V gene lookup returns CDR1 SQVTM and CDR2 ANQGSEA. CDR3 DNA: TGCAGCGTTGACGGCAGGCAGAACACTGAAGCTTTCTTT. Translating it yields CSVDGRQNTEAFF. Variable domain in full (rest from reference TRBV29-1 and TRBJ1-1): SAVISQKPSRDICQRGTSLTIQCQVDSQVTMMFWYRQQPGQSLTLIATANQGSEATYESGFVIDKFPISRPNLTFSTLTVSNMSPEDSSIYLCSVDGRQNTEAFFGQGTRLTVV.

This clonotype was recorded many times. The V and J genes are TRBV10-3 and TRBJ2-6; unclear D gene. Germline CDR1 and CDR2: ENHRY and SYGVKD. This CDR3 is built from 11 residues. V lost 8 bases and J 4 bases, leaving 3 bases between the germline ends. CDR3 in DNA: TGTGCCATCGCAGGGGCCAACGTCCTGACTTTC. As protein: CAIAGANVLTF.

V and J are TRBV12-3 or TRBV12-4 and TRBJ2-6; D not resolved. V shed 8 bases and J shed 0 bases, with 11 bases lying between them. The CDR3 covers 15 residues. In DNA form, the CDR3 reads TGTGCCAGCCGAACTCAAATCTCTGGGGCCAACGTCCTGACTTTC. As protein: CASRTQISGANVLTF.